A single sample is the source of the 24 T cell receptor beta chains below, sequenced in a study of blood T cell repertoires in COVID-19. Sequencing was performed with immunoSEQ multiplex PCR; in TCRdb, only in-frame clones are kept and a portion is missing. Among around 220,000 clones listed, roughly 86% were seen once. The sequencing sample was made of peripheral blood. These receptors were collected from a woman aged 50 to 60 with COVID-19, enrolled during active disease.

V usage is TRBV30 and J usage is TRBJ2-5, with D possibly TRBD1 on 6 matching bases. V was pared by 3 bases and J by 2 bases, with 10 bases between. Germline CDR1 and CDR2: GTSNPN and SVGIG (reference sequence). The CDR3 length is 13 residues. CDR3 protein: CAWRRGGQETQYF. The CDR3 region has the DNA TGTGCCTGGAGACGAGGGGGACAAGAGACCCAGTACTTC.

J is TRBJ1-2 and V is TRBV21-1; TRBD1 reflects the table's D call only, with no check against the DNA. TRBV21-1 is a documented pseudogene. The CDR3 contains 18 residues. For the CDR3, the DNA is TGTGCCAGCAGCAACACAGGGCCCTTAACCTGGACCGGCTATGGCTACACCTTC. Residues: CASSNTGPLTWTGYGYTF.

The chain recombines TRBV5-5 with TRBJ1-5, with D possibly TRBD1 on 5 matching bases. The V end was cut by 4 bases, the J end by 3 bases, with 11 bases between. CDR1 and CDR2 from the germline V gene are SGHKS and YYEKEE (reference sequence). CDR3 length equals 14 residues. In DNA form, the CDR3 reads TGTGCCAGCAGCGACACAGGTTTCAATCAGCCCCAGCATTTT. It encodes CASSDTGFNQPQHF.

The genes are TRBV20-1 and TRBJ2-1; perhaps TRBD1 as D (5 bases). The CDR3 is 11 residues long. The germline V gene encodes CDR1 DFQATT and CDR2 SNEGSKA (reference sequence). V lost 5 bases and J 4 bases, leaving 6 bases between the germline ends. CDR3 sequence reads: CSAYRYNEQFF. CDR3 sequence (DNA): TGCAGTGCTTACAGGTACAATGAGCAGTTCTTC.

V gene TRBV3-1 (or the pseudogene TRBV3-2) combines with J gene TRBJ1-2, with D tentatively TRBD1 (5 bases). CDR3 length: 12 residues. CDR1 LGHDT and CDR2 YNNKEL come from the germline V gene (reference sequence). Trimming took off 5 bases at V and 8 bases at J, with 12 bases between the two ends. The CDR3 reads CASSIPRGGYTF. The CDR3 region has the DNA TGTGCCAGCAGCATCCCTCGGGGGGGCTACACCTTC.

This chain joins TRBV5-1 and TRBJ2-1; TRBD2 agrees at 9 bases. V was pared by 4 bases and J by 4 bases, with 6 bases of the junction left unmatched. The germline V gene encodes CDR1 SGHRS and CDR2 YFSETQ. CDR3 length equals 15 residues. CDR3 bases: TGCGCCAGCAGCCTGAGCGGGGGGCAGTACAATGAGCAGTTCTTC. This codes for CASSLSGGQYNEQFF.

This clone turned up a few times. The chain has TRBV2 and TRBJ1-1, with no clear D. The V gene lost 3 bases and the J gene lost 1 base, with 12 bases spanning the gap. CDR1 and CDR2 (germline): SNHLY, FYNNEI. This CDR3 has 15 residues. Here the CDR3 DNA reads TGTGCCAGCAGTGAGTACGTCCAGGAGAACACTGAAGCTTTCTTT. Amino acids: CASSEYVQENTEAFF.

The V call is TRBV28, the J call TRBJ2-3, with TRBD1 matching 9 bases. This CDR3 is built from 16 residues. Trimming removed 8 bases from V and 2 bases from J; junction bases left unmatched: 11. Per germline, CDR1 MDHEN and CDR2 SYDVKM. The CDR3 nucleotides are TGTGCCAGCGGCTCCCGGGACAGGGATTTCACAGATACGCAGTATTTT. Protein sequence: CASGSRDRDFTDTQYF.

This chain links TRBV19 with TRBJ2-7, with D uncertain. Between the trimmed V and J ends, which lost 5 bases and 3 bases, there was a span of 11 bases. The CDR3 spans 13 residues. CDR1 and CDR2 (germline): LNHDA, SQIVND (reference sequence). The CDR3 loop is CASSPTGGYEQYF. The CDR3 DNA reads TGTGCCAGTAGTCCCACCGGTGGCTACGAGCAGTACTTC.

The genes are TRBV29-1 and TRBJ2-3; 9 positions match TRBD2. V lost 5 bases and J lost 1; bases outside the gene matches: 4. Germline loops: CDR1 SQVTM, CDR2 ANQGSEA. The CDR3 spans 14 residues. CDR3 sequence reads: CSVYERGGTDTQYF. The CDR3 DNA reads TGCAGCGTTTACGAGCGGGGGGGCACAGATACGCAGTATTTT.

The table lists this clone with a few counts. The rearrangement uses TRBV5-4 and TRBJ1-2; TRBD1 aligns across 9 bases. Germline loops: CDR1 SGHNT, CDR2 YYREEE (reference sequence). V gave up 4 bases and J gave up 3 bases; unmatched junction bases: 1. This CDR3 comprises 13 residues. The CDR3 region is CASSRTGDYGYTF. CDR3 DNA sequence: TGTGCCAGCAGCCGGACAGGGGACTATGGCTACACCTTC.

The rearrangement uses TRBV6-5 and TRBJ2-2; 12 bases are a match to TRBD2. CDR1 MNHEY and CDR2 SVGAGI come from the germline V gene. V trimming: 7 bases; J trimming: 6 bases; junction bases outside the gene matches: 6. The CDR3 has 15 residues. CDR3 coding DNA: TGTGCCAGCACGAGGGCTAGCGGGGGGGCCGGGGAGCTGTTTTTT. Protein product: CASTRASGGAGELFF.

V gene TRBV28 combines with J gene TRBJ2-5; possible D gene TRBD1, 6 bases. V was shortened by 6 bases and J by 0 bases, with 8 bases between the two germline ends. CDR1 is MDHEN and CDR2 is SYDVKM in the germline V gene. The CDR3 length is 13 residues. The CDR3 DNA reads TGTGCCAGCAGCTGGACAGACCAAGAGACCCAGTACTTC. This gives the protein CASSWTDQETQYF.

The J gene is TRBJ1-3, the V gene TRBV6-5; 8 bases are shared with TRBD1. This CDR3 region has 16 residues. CDR1 is MNHEY and CDR2 is SVGAGI in the germline V gene. V lost 4 bases, J lost 2 bases, and 7 bases stayed unmatched. In DNA, the CDR3 is TGTGCCAGCAGTTCTTTCAGGGGGCGGACTGGAAACACCATATATTTT. Residues: CASSSFRGRTGNTIYF.

In regard to this clone: Other DNA sequences in the sample encode the same CDR3. The CDR3 DNA reads as TGCAGTCCCGACGGGGGAGATACGCAGTATTTT. Its protein is CSPDGGDTQYF. This sequence joins TRBV20-1 and TRBJ2-3; weak D call: TRBD2 (6 bases). The CDR3 is 11 residues long. CDR1 DFQATT and CDR2 SNEGSKA come from the germline V gene (reference sequence). V dropped 8 bases and J dropped 5 bases, with 11 bases sitting between them.

The J gene is TRBJ2-7, the V gene TRBV5-1; D gene uncertain. Germline V gene sequence: CDR1 SGHRS, CDR2 YFSETQ. The CDR3 runs 14 residues. V shed 1 base and J shed 1 base, with 9 bases lying between them. The CDR3 bases are TGCGCCAGCAGCTTGAGCGCAGTTTCCTACGAGCAGTACTTC. As protein: CASSLSAVSYEQYF.

This sequence joins TRBV19 and TRBJ2-7, with 8 bases identical to TRBD1. Losses at the gene ends were 3 bases for V and 2 bases for J; bases not matched to a gene: 9. Germline V gene sequence: CDR1 LNHDA, CDR2 SQIVND (reference sequence). The CDR3 is 16 amino acids. The CDR3 region has the DNA TGTGCCAGTAGTATCGCCGGACAGGGCAGGACCTACGAGCAGTACTTC. It yields the protein CASSIAGQGRTYEQYF.

CDR3 region: CASSFSQGSTGELFF. CDR3 in DNA: TGTGCCAGCAGCTTTTCACAGGGAAGCACCGGGGAGCTGTTTTTT. The chain recombines TRBV5-8 with TRBJ2-2, with D possibly TRBD1 on 6 matching bases. This CDR3 is 15 amino acids long. Deletions cut 2 bases from V and 4 bases from J, with 12 bases between. Germline V gene lookup returns CDR1 SGHTS and CDR2 YDEGEE.

This clone was found a few times. V gene TRBV5-1 combines with J gene TRBJ1-3; a weak D match, TRBD1 (5 bases). The CDR3 is 15 residues long. Trimming stripped 0 bases from V and 0 bases from J, with 7 bases between. The germline CDR1 and CDR2 sequences are SGHRS and YFSETQ. The CDR3 is CASSLGQSSGNTIYF. The CDR3 DNA follows: TGCGCCAGCAGCTTGGGACAGAGCTCTGGAAACACCATATATTTT. The full variable domain, with the rest looked up from reference TRBV5-1 and TRBJ1-3, is KAGVTQTPRYLIKTRGQQVTLSCSPISGHRSVSWYQQTPGQGLQFLFEYFSETQRNKGNFPGRFSGRQFSNSRSEMNVSTLELGDSALYLCASSLGQSSGNTIYFGEGSWLTVV.

This sequence joins TRBV6-4 and TRBJ2-3; 10 nucleotides align to TRBD2. V trimming: 5 bases; J trimming: 4 bases; junction bases outside the gene matches: 6. This CDR3 comprises 15 residues. CDR1 is MRHNA, CDR2 SNTAGT, per germline. CDR3 DNA: TGTGCCAGCAGTAGAAAGCGGGGGGGGTCAGATACGCAGTATTTT. This sequence encodes CASSRKRGGSDTQYF.

This clone was picked up one time. One junction end disagrees with the germline gene, perhaps due to a read error. This chain uses TRBV2 with TRBJ1-1, with D tentatively TRBD1 (5 bases). Germline V CDR1 and CDR2: SNHLY, FYNNEI. The CDR3 loop spans 15 amino acids. The DNA for the CDR3 is TGTGCCAGCCGAGGAGGGGTCGCCTCGAACACTGAAACTTTCTTT. Its translation is CASRGGVASNTETFF.

The rearrangement joins TRBV15 to TRBJ2-3, with 13 bases lining up with TRBD2. Per the germline V gene, CDR1 is LNHNV and CDR2 is YYDKDF (reference sequence). The length of the CDR3 is 17 residues. J gave up 5 bases and V 5 bases, and 10 bases lay outside the gene matches. CDR3 sequence reads: CATSPATSGGAGDTQYF. DNA for the CDR3: TGTGCCACCAGCCCCGCAACTAGCGGGGGGGCAGGAGATACGCAGTATTTT.

The chain recombines TRBV6-2 or TRBV6-3 with TRBJ1-2; unclear D gene. Germline V CDR1 and CDR2: MNHEY, SVGEGT. The CDR3 totals 14 residues. Trimming removed 0 bases at V and 7 bases at J, with 12 bases between. In DNA, the CDR3 is TGTGCCAGCAGTTACTCGAGCGGGCTCAGTGGCTACACCTTC. It yields the protein CASSYSSGLSGYTF.

This clone was seen more than once but under ten times. The chain couples TRBV11-2 to TRBJ2-5, with D perhaps matching TRBD2 (5 bases). Trimming left V 2 bases short and J 5 bases short, with 12 bases between. This CDR3 has 14 residues. Germline V gene lookup returns CDR1 SGHAT and CDR2 FQNNGV. CDR3 region: CASSLNLPGETQYF. The DNA of the CDR3 is TGTGCCAGCAGCTTAAACTTGCCGGGGGAGACCCAGTACTTC.